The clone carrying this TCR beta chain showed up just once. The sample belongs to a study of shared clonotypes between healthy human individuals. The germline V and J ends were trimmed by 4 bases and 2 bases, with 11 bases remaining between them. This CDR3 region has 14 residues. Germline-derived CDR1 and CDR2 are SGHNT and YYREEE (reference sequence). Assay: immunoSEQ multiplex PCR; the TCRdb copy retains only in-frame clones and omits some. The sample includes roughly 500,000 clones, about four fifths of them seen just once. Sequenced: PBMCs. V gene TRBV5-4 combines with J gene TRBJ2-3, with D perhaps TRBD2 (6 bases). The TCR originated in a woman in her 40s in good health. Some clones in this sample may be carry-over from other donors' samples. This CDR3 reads CASSLERVTDTQYF. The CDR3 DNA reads TGTGCCAGCAGCCTCGAGCGGGTCACAGATACGCAGTATTTT. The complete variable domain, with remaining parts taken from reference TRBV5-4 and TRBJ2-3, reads ETGVTQSPTHLIKTRGQQVTLRCSSQSGHNTVSWYQQALGQGPQFIFQYYREEENGRGNFPPRFSGLQFPNYSSELNVNALELDDSALYLCASSLERVTDTQYFGPGTRLTVL.